This T cell receptor beta chain is from a study of human T cells and chemical hapten exposure (dated by TCRdb to the early 2020s). For the study in its entirety: For sensitization, 2% DPC in acetone was applied to a 2 cm by 2 cm area of upper inner arm skin. Libraries were pooled for sequencing, and variation in per-sample TCR yields was attributed mainly to small differences in library volumes within the pool. Patch testing was done on the upper back using Finn chambers containing 0.01% DPC, and results were scored after 6 days according to International Contact Dermatitis Research Group standards. About 30 alopecia patients provided blood for TCR sequencing at one to four time points (pre-sensitization, 2, 6 and 24 weeks). Alopecia areata with under or over 50% scalp involvement, alopecia totalis and alopecia universalis were represented in the patient cohort, which was mostly female. In alopecia patients, the study followed how the peripheral blood TCR repertoire changed in vivo over primary and secondary sensitization to diphenylcyclopropenone (DPC), a hapten. Blood was sampled from patients pre-sensitization (week 0) and at 2, 6 and about 24 weeks after DPC sensitization. Throughout the approximately 24-week study period, patients were also given weekly therapeutic DPC doses on the scalp. The full study reports these points: DPC sensitization did not change the number of TCRs with a frequency above 1 in 1000, and there was no evidence of changes in global repertoire structure. After repeated subsampling, changes were observed in the strength of the expansion versus patch-test correlation and in the threshold at which the correlation became significant. Expanded TCRs formed significantly more large CDR3 similarity clusters than pre-sensitization or healthy control sets, consistent with antigen-driven responses. Because every patient had alopecia, a presumed autoimmune disease, the patients' immune response might differ from that of healthy individuals. Patch test score was positively correlated with the number of PT1 expanded TCRs, with significance at thresholds 8, 16 and 32 but not at 4.

The germline V gene specifies MNHEY as CDR1 and SVGAGI as CDR2. The CDR3, from cysteine to phenylalanine, totals 15 residues. The read is trimmed to its CDR3 DNA, 45 bases read in frame from base 1. Trimming leaves V shorter by 0 bases and J shorter by 6 bases, with the junction holding 8 bases beyond the gene matches. Receptor libraries were prepared by RACE. Sequencing instrument: NextSeq 500. During library preparation, unique molecular identifiers were attached to individual cDNA molecules so that TCRs could be counted in a quantitative, reproducible way. Each blood RNA sample was used to sequence both TCR alpha and TCR beta chains. The paper's processing steps were these. Samples had a median of approximately 96,000 TCRs, with a range from 23,224 to 690,600. V, J and CDR3 annotation of the TCR reads was performed with the Decombinator software suite. To make PS versus PT1 abundance plots, every sample was subsampled to the same number of TCRs (28,000). Expanded TCRs were defined as absent before sensitization and observed at least eight times at the 2-week time point. In-frame beta chains were kept once TCRdb had trimmed the public reads at Q25 with fastp and called clones with MiXCR. Each record represents a unique CDR3 protein, reported with the most common genes and DNA among its rows. These V and J calls originate from TCRdb's pipeline instead of the authors' own analysis. In all, the sample holds about 350,000 distinct CDR3 sequences, and over 5% of those were seen once. 7% to 10% of the sample belongs to the ten largest clones.

The label giving this sample's time point can be read as: pre-sensitization, week 0. The treatment or condition label, as the study defines it: therapeutic diphenylcyclopropenone sensitization with weekly scalp DPC. At every patch-test visit, the blood draw took place before the patch test was put on. Patients were eligible if aged 18 to 70, diagnosed with alopecia and judged suitable for DPC therapy, and pregnant patients were excluded. Total RNA was extracted from unfractionated whole blood collected in Tempus Blood RNA tubes. Note on this clonotype: Its antigen is not yet known. The sample holds no much larger clone one base away, and base qualities are not on file.

The source is a woman under 30 with alopecia areata. Some clones in this sample may be carry-over from other donors' samples. The chain is made from TRBV6-5 and TRBJ2-7, with TRBD1 identical over 7 junction bases. This specimen consisted of whole blood, obtained in connection with sensitization to the hapten diphenylcyclopropenone (DPC). The DNA sequence is as follows: TGTGCCAGCAGTTACTCTCTACAGGGGTCAAGCGAGCAGTACTTC. Translated, it reads CASSYSLQGSSEQYF.